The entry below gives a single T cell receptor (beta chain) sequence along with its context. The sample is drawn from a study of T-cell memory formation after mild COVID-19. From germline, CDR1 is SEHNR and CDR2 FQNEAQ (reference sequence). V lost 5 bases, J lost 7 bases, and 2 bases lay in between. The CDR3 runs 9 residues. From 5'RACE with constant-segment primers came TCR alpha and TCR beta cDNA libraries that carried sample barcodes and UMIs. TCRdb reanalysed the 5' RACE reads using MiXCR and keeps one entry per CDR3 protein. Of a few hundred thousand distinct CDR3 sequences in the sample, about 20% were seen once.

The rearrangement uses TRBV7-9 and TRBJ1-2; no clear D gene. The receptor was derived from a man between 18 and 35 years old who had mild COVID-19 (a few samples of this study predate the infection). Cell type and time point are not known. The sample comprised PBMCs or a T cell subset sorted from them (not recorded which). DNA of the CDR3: TGTGCCAGCAGCCCTGGCTACACCTTC. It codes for CASSPGYTF.